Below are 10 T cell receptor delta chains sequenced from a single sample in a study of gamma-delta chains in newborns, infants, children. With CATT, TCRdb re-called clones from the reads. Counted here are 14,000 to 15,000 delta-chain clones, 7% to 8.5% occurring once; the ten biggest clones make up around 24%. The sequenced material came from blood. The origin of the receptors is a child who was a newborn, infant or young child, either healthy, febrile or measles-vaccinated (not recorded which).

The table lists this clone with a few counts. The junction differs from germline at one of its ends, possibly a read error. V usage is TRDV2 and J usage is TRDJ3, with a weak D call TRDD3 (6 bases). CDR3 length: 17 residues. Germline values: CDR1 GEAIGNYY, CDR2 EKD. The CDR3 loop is CACDTAGIGWDTRQMFF. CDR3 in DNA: TGTGCCTGTGACACCGCGGGGATCGGATGGGACACCCGACAGATGTTCTTC.

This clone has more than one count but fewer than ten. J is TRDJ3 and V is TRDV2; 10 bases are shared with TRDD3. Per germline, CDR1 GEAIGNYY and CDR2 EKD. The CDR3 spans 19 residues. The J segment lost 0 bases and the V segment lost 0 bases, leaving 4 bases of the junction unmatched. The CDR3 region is CACDTALGDLSWDTRQMFF. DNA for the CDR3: TGTGCCTGTGACACCGCACTGGGGGATCTCTCCTGGGACACCCGACAGATGTTTTTC.

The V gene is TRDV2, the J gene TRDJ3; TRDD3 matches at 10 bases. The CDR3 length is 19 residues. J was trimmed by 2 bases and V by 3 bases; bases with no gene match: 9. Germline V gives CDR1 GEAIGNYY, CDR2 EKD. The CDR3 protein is CACDATGGSPAWDTRQMFF. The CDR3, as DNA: TGTGCCTGTGACGCCACTGGGGGATCCCCCGCCTGGGACACCCGACAGATGTTTTTC.

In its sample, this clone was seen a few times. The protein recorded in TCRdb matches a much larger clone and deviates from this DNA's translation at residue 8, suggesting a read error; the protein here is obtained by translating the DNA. CDR3 sequence (DNA): TGTGCCTGTGACACTTTACTGGACTCCTCCTGGGACACCCGACAGATGTTTTTC. It yields the protein CACDTLLDSSWDTRQMFF. This rearrangement joins TRDV2 to TRDJ3, with D possibly TRDD3 on 5 matching bases. The CDR3 extends over 18 amino acids. Germline-derived CDR1 and CDR2 are GEAIGNYY and EKD. The V end was cut by 1 base, the J end by 0 bases, with 12 bases between.

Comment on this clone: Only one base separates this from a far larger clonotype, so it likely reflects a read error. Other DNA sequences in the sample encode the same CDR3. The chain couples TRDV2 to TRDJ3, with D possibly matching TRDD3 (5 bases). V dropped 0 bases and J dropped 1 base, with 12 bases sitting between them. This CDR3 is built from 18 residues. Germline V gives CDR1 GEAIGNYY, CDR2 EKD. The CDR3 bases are TGTGCCTGTGACACCGGGGGGTACGCGTCCTGGGACACCCGACAGATGTTTTTC. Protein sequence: CACDTGGYASWDTRQMFF.

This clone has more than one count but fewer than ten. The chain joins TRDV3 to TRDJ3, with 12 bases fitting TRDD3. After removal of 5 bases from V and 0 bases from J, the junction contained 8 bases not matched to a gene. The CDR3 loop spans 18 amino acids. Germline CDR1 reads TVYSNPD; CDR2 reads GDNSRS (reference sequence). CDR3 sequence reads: CAPCTGGYISWDTRQMFF. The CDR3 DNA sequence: TGTGCCCCATGTACTGGGGGATACATCTCCTGGGACACCCGACAGATGTTTTTC.

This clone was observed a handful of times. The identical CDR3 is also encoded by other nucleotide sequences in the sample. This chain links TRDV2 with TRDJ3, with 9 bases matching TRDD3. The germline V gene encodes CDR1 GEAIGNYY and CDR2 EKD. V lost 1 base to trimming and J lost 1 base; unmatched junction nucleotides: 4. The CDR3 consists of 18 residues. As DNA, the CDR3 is TGTGCCTGTGACACTCTGGGGGATTTTTCCTGGGACACCCGACAGATGTTTTTC. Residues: CACDTLGDFSWDTRQMFF.

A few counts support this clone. CDR3 DNA: TGTGCCTCCGCAAAAAACTGGGGGTCTAGTCCCCGCTCCTGGGACACCCGACAGATGTTTTTC. Residues: CASAKNWGSSPRSWDTRQMFF. The J gene is TRDJ3, the V gene TRDV3, with 8 bases lining up with TRDD3. The CDR3 sequence is 21 residues long. The ends lost 4 bases at V and 0 bases at J; junction bases unmatched: 20. CDR1 TVYSNPD and CDR2 GDNSRS come from the germline V gene (reference sequence).

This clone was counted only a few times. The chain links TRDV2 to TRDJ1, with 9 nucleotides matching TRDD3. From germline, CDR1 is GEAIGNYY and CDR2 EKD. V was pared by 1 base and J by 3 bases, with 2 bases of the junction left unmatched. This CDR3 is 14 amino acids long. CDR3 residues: CACDTLGEADKLIF. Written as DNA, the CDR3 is TGTGCCTGTGACACACTGGGGGAGGCCGATAAACTCATCTTT.

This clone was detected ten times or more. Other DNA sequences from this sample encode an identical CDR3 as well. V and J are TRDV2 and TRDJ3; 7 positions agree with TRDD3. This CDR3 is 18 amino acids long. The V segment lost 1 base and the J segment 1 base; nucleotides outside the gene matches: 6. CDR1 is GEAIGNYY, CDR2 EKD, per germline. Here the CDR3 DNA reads TGTGCCTGTGACACAGTAGGTGGGGGATCCTGGGACACCCGACAGATGTTTTTC. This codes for CACDTVGGGSWDTRQMFF.